The 10 T cell receptor beta chains listed next were all sequenced from one sample in a study of blood T cell repertoires in COVID-19. This table comes from immunoSEQ multiplex PCR, and its TCRdb copy is limited to in-frame clones, with some not included. The table records about 68,000 clones, roughly nine tenths of them present only once. Sequencing used peripheral blood. The receptors originated from a man aged 50 or older with active COVID-19.

This chain joins TRBV6-1 and TRBJ1-1; D is undetermined. The V end was cut by 3 bases, the J end by 6 bases, with 14 bases between. The CDR3 has 14 residues. Per germline, CDR1 MNHNS and CDR2 SASEGT. CDR3 region: CASSERGISAEAFF. The CDR3 bases are TGTGCCAGCAGTGAGAGAGGGATTTCGGCTGAAGCTTTCTTT.

The chain couples TRBV25-1 to TRBJ1-5, with D maybe TRBD1 (5 bases). This CDR3 comprises 13 residues. Trimming shortened V by 6 bases and J by 2 bases, and 8 bases separated the two germline ends. The germline gives CDR1 MGHDK, CDR2 SYGVNS. The DNA for the CDR3 is TGTGCCAGCAGGGGACTAGGCAATCAGCCCCAGCATTTT. This translates into CASRGLGNQPQHF.

V usage is TRBV3-1 (or the pseudogene TRBV3-2) and J usage is TRBJ2-3; weak D call: TRBD2 (5 bases). The germline gives CDR1 LGHDT, CDR2 YNNKEL (reference sequence). Trimming took 1 base from V and 4 from J, leaving 12 bases between them. The CDR3 is 15 amino acids. The CDR3 loop reads CASSQVVASSDTQYF. For the CDR3, the DNA is TGTGCCAGCAGCCAAGTGGTAGCGAGTTCAGATACGCAGTATTTT.

This clone was seen only a few times. CDR3 in amino acids: CAISDGATLHF. The CDR3, as DNA: TGTGCCATCAGTGACGGTGCGACCCTCCACTTT. V usage is TRBV10-3 and J usage is TRBJ1-6; D ambiguous. The CDR3 loop spans 11 amino acids. The germline CDR1 and CDR2 sequences are ENHRY and SYGVKD. V was pared by 3 bases and J by 14 bases, with 8 bases between.

J is TRBJ2-7 and V is TRBV6-6; D is undetermined. This CDR3 region has 12 residues. The germline V gene encodes CDR1 MNHNY and CDR2 SVGAGI (reference sequence). V lost 7 bases to trimming and J lost 9 bases, with 16 bases between them. Here the CDR3 DNA reads TGTGCCAGCACTGCGTCTGCTGATTGGCAGTACTTC. As protein: CASTASADWQYF.

This clone was picked up one time. The rearrangement joins TRBV19 to TRBJ1-2; TRBD1 matches at 9 bases. This CDR3 has 14 amino acids. Germline CDR1 LNHDA, CDR2 SQIVND (reference sequence). Trimming removed 6 bases from V and 8 bases from J; junction bases left unmatched: 10. CDR3: CASRLDRGRVGYTF. The CDR3 nucleotides read TGTGCCAGTAGGCTGGACAGGGGTCGAGTCGGCTACACCTTC.

The chain has TRBV6-5 and TRBJ2-2; D ambiguous. CDR3 size: 10 residues. V was trimmed by 5 bases and J by 7 bases, leaving 2 bases between them. Germline CDR1 MNHEY, CDR2 SVGAGI. In DNA form, the CDR3 reads TGTGCCAGCAGTCTCGGGGAGCTGTTTTTT. This gives the protein CASSLGELFF.

V gene TRBV30 combines with J gene TRBJ1-5, with 8 bases identical to TRBD1. The CDR3 runs 15 residues. V shed 0 bases and J 10 bases; nucleotides not matched to a gene: 11. CDR1 and CDR2 (germline): GTSNPN, SVGIG (reference sequence). CDR3 sequence: CAWSVRDRGTPPQHF. DNA of the CDR3: TGTGCCTGGAGTGTAAGAGACAGGGGAACCCCTCCCCAGCATTTT.

This chain connects TRBV2 to TRBJ2-7, with 7 positions matching TRBD2. This CDR3 has 15 residues. V was pared by 7 bases and J by 2 bases, with 11 bases of the junction left unmatched. Per the germline V gene, CDR1 is SNHLY and CDR2 is FYNNEI. CDR3 DNA sequence: TGTGCCAGCAAACAATGGCGGGGGAGCACCTACGAGCAGTACTTC. Amino acid sequence: CASKQWRGSTYEQYF.

The chain is built from TRBV7-6 and TRBJ1-3; D gene uncertain. Germline CDR1 SGHVS, CDR2 FNYEAQ. Trimming took 8 bases from V and 6 from J, leaving 20 bases between them. The CDR3 runs 15 residues. The CDR3 sequence is CASRPGRGRENTIYF. The CDR3 nucleotides read TGTGCCAGCCGACCCGGGAGAGGGCGGGAAAACACCATATATTTT.